This T cell receptor beta chain was sequenced in a study of CD8 T cells in Susac syndrome. Random-hexamer reverse transcription was applied to roughly 0.5 to 1 ug RNA. Amplification of TCR beta CDR3 spanned 54 Vbeta and 13 Jbeta via immunoSEQ multiplex PCR. TCRdb passed the immunoSEQ multiplex PCR reads through MiXCR, listing each CDR3 protein once. The sample lists approximately 120,000 distinct CDR3 sequences; approximately 95% were seen once. Sequencing of TCR beta covered CD8+ and CD4+ T cells obtained from blood. Those who served as multiple sclerosis controls were treatment-naive patients with stable or active relapsing-remitting disease. Negative magnetic isolation gave CD8+ and CD4+ cells; FACS enriched CD8+ TEMRA. This clonotype was picked up one time. The CDR3 consists of 14 residues. The ends lost 8 bases at V and 7 bases at J; junction bases unmatched: 10. Germline V lookup: CDR1 SNHLY, CDR2 FYNNEI.

This TCR was recovered from a human donor with multiple sclerosis. Input material: CD8+ T cells from PBMCs. The gene calls are TRBV2 and TRBJ2-3; 9 bases align to TRBD1. CDR3 DNA: TGTGCCAGCTCCCCGGGACAGGGCTTATATACGCAGTATTTT. Its protein is CASSPGQGLYTQYF.